The next 16 T cell receptor beta chains were all read from a single sample in a study of cytomegalovirus exposure and HLA in healthy donors. Primers for the PCR totalled 60 Vbeta and 13 Jbeta. Clones were read by immunoSEQ multiplex PCR, and TCRdb kept only the in-frame ones, dropping some. The sample carries 200,000 or so clones, roughly 80% recorded once. The sample was PBMCs. The receptors stem from a woman aged 50 to 60 in good health and CMV-seropositive.

This clone showed up just once. The chain employs TRBV6-6 and TRBJ2-7; 9 bases match TRBD1. The germline CDR1 and CDR2 sequences are MNHNY and SVGAGI (reference sequence). Trimming removed 5 bases from V and 2 bases from J; junction bases left unmatched: 4. This CDR3 region has 14 residues. The CDR3 DNA sequence: TGTGCCAGCAGTCGTGGGACAGGGCCCTACGAGCAGTACTTC. It translates to CASSRGTGPYEQYF.

This CDR3 is CASSQDIGTGGEQYF. DNA for the CDR3: TGCGCCAGCAGCCAAGATATCGGGACAGGGGGCGAGCAGTACTTC. The rearrangement joins TRBV4-1 to TRBJ2-7; TRBD1 matches 11 bases. Germline trimming cut 0 bases from V and 6 bases from J; bases unmatched to any gene: 4. This CDR3 comprises 15 residues. Per the germline V gene, CDR1 is MGHRA and CDR2 is YSYEKL.

This clone was seen a few times. This chain links TRBV4-3 with TRBJ1-6, with 7 bases aligning to TRBD1. From germline, CDR1 is LGHNA and CDR2 YSLEER. The CDR3 length is 14 residues. J lost 6 bases, V lost 4 bases, and 3 bases had no gene match. The CDR3 nucleotides read TGCGCCAGCAGCCTCGGACAGGTTAATTCACCCCTCCACTTT. Protein product: CASSLGQVNSPLHF.

The rearrangement joins TRBV2 to TRBJ1-1; 9 positions match TRBD1. The CDR3 extends over 12 amino acids. The trim removed 8 bases at V and 8 bases at J, leaving 6 bases unmatched. Per germline, CDR1 SNHLY and CDR2 FYNNEI. CDR3: CASLQGASEAFF. DNA of the CDR3: TGTGCCAGCCTACAGGGGGCTTCGGAAGCTTTCTTT.

This clone was seen just once. The gene calls are TRBV19 and TRBJ1-2; D is uncertain. Germline CDR1 reads LNHDA; CDR2 reads SQIVND (reference sequence). V was pared by 1 base and J by 2 bases, with 14 bases between. CDR3 length: 16 amino acids. CDR3 in amino acids: CASSIAGPGLNYGYTF. CDR3 sequence (DNA): TGTGCCAGTAGTATAGCCGGCCCGGGGTTAAACTATGGCTACACCTTC.

V gene TRBV6-4 combines with J gene TRBJ1-2; possibly TRBD1 for D (6 bases). Germline V gene lookup returns CDR1 MRHNA and CDR2 SNTAGT. This CDR3 has 16 amino acids. V was cut by 0 bases and J by 5 bases, with 16 bases left in between. The CDR3 loop reads CASSDSFRTDFYGYTF. The CDR3, as DNA: TGTGCCAGCAGTGACTCGTTCCGGACAGATTTTTATGGCTACACCTTC.

The V gene is TRBV5-1, the J gene TRBJ1-1, with 11 bases fitting TRBD1. Per germline, CDR1 SGHRS and CDR2 YFSETQ. The trim removed 0 bases at V and 5 bases at J, leaving 6 bases unmatched. The CDR3 loop spans 16 amino acids. CDR3 nucleotides: TGCGCCAGCAGCTTGGGGGGGACAGGGGGAGGAACTGAAGCTTTCTTT. The encoded protein is CASSLGGTGGGTEAFF.

This clone has only a few counts. This chain uses TRBV4-1 with TRBJ1-5, with TRBD1 matching 9 bases. The CDR3 consists of 19 residues. J was trimmed by 0 bases and V by 0 bases; bases with no gene match: 9. Per the germline V gene, CDR1 is MGHRA and CDR2 is YSYEKL. CDR3 in amino acids: CASSQDGTGIPHSNQPQHF. The CDR3 region has the DNA TGCGCCAGCAGCCAAGATGGGACAGGGATACCCCATAGCAATCAGCCCCAGCATTTT.

The chain carries TRBV5-1 and TRBJ2-3; D gene ambiguous. The CDR3 is made up of 15 amino acids. Germline V gene sequence: CDR1 SGHRS, CDR2 YFSETQ. The V end lost 4 bases, the J end lost 4 bases, and 16 bases lay between the germline ends. CDR3 DNA sequence: TGCGCCAGCAGCGCGACTCCCAGCCCCTCAGATACGCAGTATTTT. Residues: CASSATPSPSDTQYF. The full variable domain, rest sourced from reference TRBV5-1 and TRBJ2-3, is KAGVTQTPRYLIKTRGQQVTLSCSPISGHRSVSWYQQTPGQGLQFLFEYFSETQRNKGNFPGRFSGRQFSNSRSEMNVSTLELGDSALYLCASSATPSPSDTQYFGPGTRLTVL.

This chain joins TRBV27 and TRBJ1-5; D is perhaps TRBD1 (6 bases). The CDR3 has 15 amino acids. Trimming removed 5 bases from V and 6 bases from J, with 17 bases in between. The V gene's germline CDR1 is MNHEY and CDR2 SMNVEV (reference sequence). The CDR3 region is CASSPTVDRGQPQHF. The CDR3 DNA reads as TGTGCCAGCAGTCCGACTGTGGACAGAGGTCAGCCCCAGCATTTT.

V usage is TRBV2 and J usage is TRBJ2-7; D is undetermined. The ends were cut back, 4 bases at V and 4 bases at J, with 23 bases in the middle. CDR3 length equals 17 residues. The germline V gene has CDR1 SNHLY and CDR2 FYNNEI. CDR3 protein: CASSGTYDNWVTYEQYF. CDR3 bases: TGTGCCAGCAGTGGAACCTATGACAATTGGGTTACTTACGAGCAGTACTTC. Full variable domain (missing parts from reference TRBV2 and TRBJ2-7): EPEVTQTPSHQVTQMGQEVILRCVPISNHLYFYWYRQILGQKVEFLVSFYNNEISEKSEIFDDQFSVERPDGSNFTLKIRSTKLEDSAMYFCASSGTYDNWVTYEQYFGPGTRLTVT.

The chain joins TRBV4-2 to TRBJ2-7; TRBD1 might be the D (5 bases). This CDR3 comprises 16 residues. Germline values: CDR1 LGHNA, CDR2 YNFKEQ. V was cut by 3 bases and J by 0 bases, with 15 bases left in between. The CDR3 protein is CASSHPQGPSSYEQYF. The CDR3 region has the DNA TGTGCCAGCAGCCATCCCCAGGGCCCGAGCTCCTACGAGCAGTACTTC.

The CDR3 is CASSYRYNEQFF. The CDR3 region has the DNA TGTGCCAGCAGTTACCGGTACAATGAGCAGTTCTTC. V and J are TRBV6-6 and TRBJ2-1; no reliable D call. The CDR3 is made up of 12 amino acids. Trimming stripped 2 bases from V and 4 bases from J, with 3 bases between. The V gene's germline CDR1 is MNHNY and CDR2 SVGAGI (reference sequence).

The chain uses TRBV18 and TRBJ1-1, with a weak D call TRBD1 (6 bases). CDR1 and CDR2 (germline): KGHSH, LQKENI. V lost 2 bases to trimming and J lost 2 bases, with 15 bases between them. The CDR3 loop spans 16 amino acids. CDR3 amino acids: CASSPAWGRINTEAFF. CDR3 bases: TGTGCCAGCTCACCAGCGTGGGGGCGAATTAACACTGAAGCTTTCTTT.

The chain links TRBV27 to TRBJ2-7, with D perhaps TRBD2 (6 bases). Between the trimmed V and J ends, which lost 4 bases and 4 bases, there was a span of 11 bases. Germline assignment: CDR1 MNHEY and CDR2 SMNVEV (reference sequence). This CDR3 has 13 residues. This CDR3 reads CASSSGLIYEQYF. DNA for the CDR3: TGTGCCAGCAGTTCGGGACTTATTTACGAGCAGTACTTC.

The chain combines TRBV7-9 with TRBJ1-2; 8 positions agree with TRBD1. The CDR3 runs 13 residues. J gave up 2 bases and V 8 bases, and 4 bases lay outside the gene matches. Germline V gene sequence: CDR1 SEHNR, CDR2 FQNEAQ (reference sequence). CDR3 region: CASWGQANYGYTF. CDR3 DNA sequence: TGTGCCAGCTGGGGACAGGCAAACTATGGCTACACCTTC. The variable domain in full, with the rest retrieved from reference TRBV7-9 and TRBJ1-2, is DTGVSQNPRHKITKRGQNVTFRCDPISEHNRLYWYRQTLGQGPEFLTYFQNEAQLEKSRLLSDRFSAERPKGSFSTLEIQRTEQGDSAMYLCASWGQANYGYTFGSGTRLTVV.